This TCR beta chain was profiled in a study of post-analysis software for immune sequencing data (dated by TCRdb to the mid-2010s). In the study overall: The recorded disease courses included relapsing-remitting, secondary progressive and progressive-relapsing multiple sclerosis, and some patients had no subtype annotation. A subset of samples was prepared in parallel using single-end sample barcoding, then pooled and co-amplified after Illumina adapter ligation. The multiple sclerosis patient repertoires were compared with about a dozen previously published healthy control repertoires from donors aged about 6 to 26 years. General study outcomes and caveats: Strong co-clustering of samples prepared in the same batch was shown by direct clustering with F measure, prompting a batch-effect correction. Normalized Chao1 diversity was significantly lower in multiple sclerosis patients than controls, suggesting substantial peripheral T-cell clonal expansion. The control group was slightly older than the multiple sclerosis patient group. Roughly 5 TRBV segments, including TRBV5-6, TRBV5-1 and TRBV20-1, were significantly more frequent in patients than controls.

TCR beta repertoires were profiled from peripheral blood of under 15 young patients with multiple sclerosis to demonstrate the VDJtools post-analysis software. Multiple sclerosis patients were children and adolescents aged about 6 to 15 years. From cysteine to phenylalanine, the CDR3 is 13 amino acids long. The kept DNA is CDR3 alone, 39 bases in frame from the first base. V and J are trimmed by 6 bases and 7 bases, and the gene matches miss 6 bases of the junction. The germline V gene (reference sequence) provides CDR1 DFQATT and CDR2 SNEGSKA. The receptor library was made with PCR. Sequencing took place on an Illumina HiSeq 2500. To reduce PCR and sequencing biases, unique molecular identifiers were built into the TCR beta cDNA libraries. Approximately 500,000 cDNA molecules were obtained per 1 to 10 million input T cells, so each molecule approximated one T cell. The same protocol used for the earlier healthy control dataset was applied to prepare and sequence the patient libraries. Samples belonging to the same batch were prepared together, multiplexed and sequenced on a shared HiSeq lane. The study's processing was this. MIGEC handled the raw barcoded reads, throwing out single-read molecular identifier groups before consensus assembly and CDR3 extraction. VDJtools was used for post-analysis of the clonotype tables, and diversity was normalized by down-sampling every dataset to the size of the smallest sample. Repertoire overlap clustering matched CDR3 amino acid but not nucleotide sequences to correct batch-related cross-sample contamination. The public reads were quality trimmed at Q25 with fastp and then assembled into clones with MiXCR by TCRdb, keeping productive beta chains. Rows are combined by CDR3 protein, so each entry shows the most common genes and DNA. These V and J calls derive from TCRdb rather than the authors' analysis. The sample records approximately 400,000 distinct CDR3 sequences, roughly 35% of which are singletons. The top ten clones comprise 13% of the sample.

The sample holds a few counts of this clonotype. Its antigen target is currently unknown. Per-base qualities were not stored, and no clone one base away is much larger. The rearranged segments are TRBV20-1 and TRBJ2-3, with 11 bases in between that match TRBD2. The specimen sequenced was blood. This TCR derives from a girl aged 10 to 17 with multiple sclerosis. The CDR3 protein is CSATLAGGNTQYF. The base sequence is TGCAGTGCCACGCTAGCGGGGGGAAATACGCAGTATTTT.